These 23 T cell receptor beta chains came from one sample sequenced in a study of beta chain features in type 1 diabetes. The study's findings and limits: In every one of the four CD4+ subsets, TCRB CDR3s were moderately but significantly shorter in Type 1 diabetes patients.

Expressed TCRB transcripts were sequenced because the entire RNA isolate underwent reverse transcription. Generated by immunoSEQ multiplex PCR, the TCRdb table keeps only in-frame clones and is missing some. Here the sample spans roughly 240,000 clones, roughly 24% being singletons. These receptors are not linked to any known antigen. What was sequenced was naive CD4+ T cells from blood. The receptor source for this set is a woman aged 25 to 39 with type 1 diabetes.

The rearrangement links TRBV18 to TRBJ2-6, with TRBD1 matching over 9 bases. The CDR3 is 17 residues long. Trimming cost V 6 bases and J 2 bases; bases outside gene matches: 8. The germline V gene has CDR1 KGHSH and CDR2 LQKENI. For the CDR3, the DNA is TGTGCCAGCTCTCCCGGGACAGGGAGCCCTGGGGCCAACGTCCTGACTTTC. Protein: CASSPGTGSPGANVLTF.

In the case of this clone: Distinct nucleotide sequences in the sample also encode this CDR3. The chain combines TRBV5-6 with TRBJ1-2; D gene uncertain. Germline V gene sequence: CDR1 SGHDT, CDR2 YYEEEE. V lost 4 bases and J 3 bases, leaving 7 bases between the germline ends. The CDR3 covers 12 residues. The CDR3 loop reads CASSPGDYGYTF. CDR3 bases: TGTGCCAGCAGCCCGGGAGACTATGGCTACACCTTC.

The CDR3 protein is CASSGRAVGELFF. The CDR3 nucleotides are TGTGCCAGCAGCGGGAGGGCCGTCGGGGAGCTGTTTTTT. The chain has TRBV7-9 and TRBJ2-2; TRBD2 aligns across 7 bases. Germline CDR1 SEHNR, CDR2 FQNEAQ (reference sequence). The trim removed 5 bases at V and 7 bases at J, leaving 4 bases unmatched. The CDR3 has 13 amino acids.

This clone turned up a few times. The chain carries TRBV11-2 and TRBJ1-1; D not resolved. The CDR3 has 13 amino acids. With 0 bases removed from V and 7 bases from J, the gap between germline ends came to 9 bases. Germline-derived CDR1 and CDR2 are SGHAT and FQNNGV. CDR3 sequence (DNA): TGTGCCAGCAGCTTAGATCCTTTTATTGAAGCTTTCTTT. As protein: CASSLDPFIEAFF.

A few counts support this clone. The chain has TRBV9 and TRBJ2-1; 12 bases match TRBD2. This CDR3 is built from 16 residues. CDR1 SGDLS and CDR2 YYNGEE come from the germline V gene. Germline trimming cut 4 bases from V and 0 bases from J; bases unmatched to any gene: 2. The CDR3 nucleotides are TGTGCCAGCAGCTGGACTAGCGGGACCTCCTACAATGAGCAGTTCTTC. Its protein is CASSWTSGTSYNEQFF. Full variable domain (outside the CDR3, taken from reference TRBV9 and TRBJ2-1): DSGVTQTPKHLITATGQRVTLRCSPRSGDLSVYWYQQSLDQGLQFLIQYYNGEERAKGNILERFSAQQFPDLHSELNLSSLELGDSALYFCASSWTSGTSYNEQFFGPGTRLTVL.

The CDR3 DNA reads TGCAGCGTTGACCGACAGGGGGTTGGCTATGGCTACACCTTC. Translation: CSVDRQGVGYGYTF. V is TRBV29-1 and J is TRBJ1-2, with 9 bases aligning to TRBD1. CDR3 length: 14 amino acids. J gave up 4 bases and V 3 bases, and 6 bases lay outside the gene matches. CDR1 and CDR2 from the germline V gene are SQVTM and ANQGSEA.

CDR3 DNA: TGCGCCAGCCAAGGACTAGCCCAAGCGGAGCAGTACTTC. The encoded protein is CASQGLAQAEQYF. The genes are TRBV4-1 and TRBJ2-7, with 8 nucleotides matching TRBD2. Germline CDR1 MGHRA, CDR2 YSYEKL. J was trimmed by 7 bases and V by 8 bases; bases with no gene match: 10. CDR3 length: 13 residues.

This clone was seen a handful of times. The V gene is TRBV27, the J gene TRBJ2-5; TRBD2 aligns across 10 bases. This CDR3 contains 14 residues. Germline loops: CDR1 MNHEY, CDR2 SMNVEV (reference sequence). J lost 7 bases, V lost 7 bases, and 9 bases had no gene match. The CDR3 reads CASTFSSGSGTQYF. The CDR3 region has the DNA TGTGCCAGCACCTTTTCTAGCGGGAGCGGGACCCAGTACTTC.

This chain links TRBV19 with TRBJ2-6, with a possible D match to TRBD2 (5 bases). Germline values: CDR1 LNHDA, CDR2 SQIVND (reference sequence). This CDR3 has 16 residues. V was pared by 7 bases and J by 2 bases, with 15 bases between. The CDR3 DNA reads TGTGCCAGTACGGCCATACTGAGGGCTGGGGCCAACGTCCTGACTTTC. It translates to CASTAILRAGANVLTF.

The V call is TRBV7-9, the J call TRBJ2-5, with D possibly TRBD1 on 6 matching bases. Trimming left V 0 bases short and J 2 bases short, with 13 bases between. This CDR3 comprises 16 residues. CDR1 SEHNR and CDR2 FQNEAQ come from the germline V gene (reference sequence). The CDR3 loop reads CASSLAWGTLQETQYF. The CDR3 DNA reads TGTGCCAGCAGCTTAGCTTGGGGGACACTTCAAGAGACCCAGTACTTC.

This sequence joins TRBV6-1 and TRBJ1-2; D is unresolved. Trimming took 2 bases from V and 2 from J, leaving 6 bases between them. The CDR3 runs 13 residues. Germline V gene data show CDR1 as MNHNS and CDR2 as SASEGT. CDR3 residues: CASSESGNYGYTF. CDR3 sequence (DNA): TGTGCCAGCAGTGAAAGTGGCAACTATGGCTACACCTTC.

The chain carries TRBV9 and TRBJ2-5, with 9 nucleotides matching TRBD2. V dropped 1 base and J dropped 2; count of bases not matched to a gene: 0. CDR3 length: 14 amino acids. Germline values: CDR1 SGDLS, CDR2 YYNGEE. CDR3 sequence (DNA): TGTGCCAGCAGCGTACTAGCGGGACAAGAGACCCAGTACTTC. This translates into CASSVLAGQETQYF.

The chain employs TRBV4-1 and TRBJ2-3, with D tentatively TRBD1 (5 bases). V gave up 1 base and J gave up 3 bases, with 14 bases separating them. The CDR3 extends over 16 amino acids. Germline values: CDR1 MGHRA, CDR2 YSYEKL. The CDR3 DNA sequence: TGCGCCAGCAGCCAAGGAGGTCAGGGTTTTACAGATACGCAGTATTTT. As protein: CASSQGGQGFTDTQYF.

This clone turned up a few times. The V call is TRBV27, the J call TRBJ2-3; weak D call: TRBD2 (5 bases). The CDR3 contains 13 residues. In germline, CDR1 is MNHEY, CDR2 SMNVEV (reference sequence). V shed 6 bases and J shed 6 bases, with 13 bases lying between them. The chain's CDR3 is CASRQLGVDTQYF. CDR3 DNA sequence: TGTGCCAGCAGGCAACTAGGAGTTGATACGCAGTATTTT.

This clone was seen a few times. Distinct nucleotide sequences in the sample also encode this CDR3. The CDR3 coding sequence is TGTGCCTGGAGTACAAGCTACGAGCAGTACTTC. As protein: CAWSTSYEQYF. The V and J genes are TRBV30 and TRBJ2-7, with unresolved D. CDR1 is GTSNPN, CDR2 SVGIG, per germline (reference sequence). CDR3 length: 11 residues. Trimming took off 2 bases at V and 3 bases at J, with 5 bases between the two ends.

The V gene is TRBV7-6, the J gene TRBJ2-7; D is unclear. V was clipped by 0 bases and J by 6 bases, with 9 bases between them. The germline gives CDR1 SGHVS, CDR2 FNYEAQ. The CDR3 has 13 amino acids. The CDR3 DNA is TGTGCCAGCAGCTTAGCCCAGGCCGGCGAGCAGTACTTC. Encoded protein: CASSLAQAGEQYF.

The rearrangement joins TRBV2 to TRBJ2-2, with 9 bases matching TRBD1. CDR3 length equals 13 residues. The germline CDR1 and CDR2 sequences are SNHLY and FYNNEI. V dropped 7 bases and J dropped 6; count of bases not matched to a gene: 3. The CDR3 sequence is CASIRQGAGELFF. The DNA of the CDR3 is TGTGCCAGCATTAGACAGGGGGCCGGGGAGCTGTTTTTT. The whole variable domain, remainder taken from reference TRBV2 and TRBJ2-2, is EPEVTQTPSHQVTQMGQEVILRCVPISNHLYFYWYRQILGQKVEFLVSFYNNEISEKSEIFDDQFSVERPDGSNFTLKIRSTKLEDSAMYFCASIRQGAGELFFGEGSRLTVL.

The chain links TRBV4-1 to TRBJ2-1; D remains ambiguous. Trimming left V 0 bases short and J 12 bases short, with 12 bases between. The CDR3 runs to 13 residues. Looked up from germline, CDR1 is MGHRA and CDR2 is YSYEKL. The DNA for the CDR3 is TGCGCCAGCAGCCAAGATGAGACCCTAGGGCAGTTCTTC. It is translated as CASSQDETLGQFF.

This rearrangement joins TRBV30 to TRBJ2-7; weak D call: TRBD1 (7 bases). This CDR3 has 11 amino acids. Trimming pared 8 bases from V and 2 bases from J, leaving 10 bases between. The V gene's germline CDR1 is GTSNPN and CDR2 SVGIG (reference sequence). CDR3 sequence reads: CARGTAYEQYF. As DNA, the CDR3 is TGTGCCCGCGGGACAGCCTACGAGCAGTACTTC.

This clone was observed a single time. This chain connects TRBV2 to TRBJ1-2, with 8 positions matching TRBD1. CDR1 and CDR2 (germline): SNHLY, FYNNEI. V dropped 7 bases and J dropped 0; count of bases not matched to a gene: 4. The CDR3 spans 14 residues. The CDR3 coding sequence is TGTGCCAGCACCGGACAGGGCACTAACTATGGCTACACCTTC. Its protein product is CASTGQGTNYGYTF.

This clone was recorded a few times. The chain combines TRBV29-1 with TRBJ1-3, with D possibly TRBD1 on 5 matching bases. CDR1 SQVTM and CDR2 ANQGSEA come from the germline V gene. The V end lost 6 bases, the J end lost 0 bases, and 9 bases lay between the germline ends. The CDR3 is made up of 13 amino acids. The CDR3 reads CSVGQPSGNTIYF. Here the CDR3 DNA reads TGCAGCGTCGGACAACCCTCTGGAAACACCATATATTTT. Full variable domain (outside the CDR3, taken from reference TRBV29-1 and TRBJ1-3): SAVISQKPSRDICQRGTSLTIQCQVDSQVTMMFWYRQQPGQSLTLIATANQGSEATYESGFVIDKFPISRPNLTFSTLTVSNMSPEDSSIYLCSVGQPSGNTIYFGEGSWLTVV.

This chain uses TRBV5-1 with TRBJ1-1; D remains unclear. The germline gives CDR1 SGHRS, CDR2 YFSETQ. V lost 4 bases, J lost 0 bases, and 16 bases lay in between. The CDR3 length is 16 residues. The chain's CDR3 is CASSRPTQPMNTEAFF. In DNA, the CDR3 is TGCGCCAGCAGCCGCCCTACACAGCCTATGAACACTGAAGCTTTCTTT.

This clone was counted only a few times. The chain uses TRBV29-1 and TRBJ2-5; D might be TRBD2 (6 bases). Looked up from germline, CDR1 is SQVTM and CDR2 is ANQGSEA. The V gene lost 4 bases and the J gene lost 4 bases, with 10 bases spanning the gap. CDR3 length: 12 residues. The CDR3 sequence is CSVGGVGETQYF. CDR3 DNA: TGCAGCGTTGGGGGGGTAGGAGAGACCCAGTACTTC.